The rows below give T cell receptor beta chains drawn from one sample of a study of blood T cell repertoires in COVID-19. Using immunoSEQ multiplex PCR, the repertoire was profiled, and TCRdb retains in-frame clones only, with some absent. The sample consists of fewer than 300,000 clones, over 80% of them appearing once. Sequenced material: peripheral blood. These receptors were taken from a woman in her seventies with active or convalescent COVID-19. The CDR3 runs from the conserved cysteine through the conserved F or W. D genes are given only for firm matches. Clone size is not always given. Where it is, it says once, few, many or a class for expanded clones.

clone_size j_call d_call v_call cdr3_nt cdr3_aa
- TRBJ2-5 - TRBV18 TGTGCCAGCTCACCACCTTGGGCAGGCCGAGAGACCCAGTACTTC CASSPPWAGRETQYF
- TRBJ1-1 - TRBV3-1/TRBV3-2 TGTGCCAGCAGTGAACAGGCAACGGGCACTGAAGCTTTCTTT CASSEQATGTEAFF
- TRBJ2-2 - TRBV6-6 TGTGCCAGCAGCCCCACTTATACCGGGGAGCTGTTTTTT CASSPTYTGELFF
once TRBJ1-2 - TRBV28 TGTGCCAGCACCCCAGACAGATATGGCTACACCTTC CASTPDRYGYTF
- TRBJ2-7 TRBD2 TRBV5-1 TGCGCCAGCAGCTTGGAAGCGGGGGCCGGGGGCTACGAGCAGTACTTC CASSLEAGAGGYEQYF
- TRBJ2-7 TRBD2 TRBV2 TGTGCCAGCAGTGAAGCTAGCGGGAGGGGCAGCTACGAGCAGTACTTC CASSEASGRGSYEQYF
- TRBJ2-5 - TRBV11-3 TGTGCCAGCAGCTTAGGACAAAGGGGACAAGAGACCCAGTACTTC CASSLGQRGQETQYF
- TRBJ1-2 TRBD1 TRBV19 TGTGCCAGTAGTAATGACAGGGGGGGACGCTATGGCTACACCTTC CASSNDRGGRYGYTF
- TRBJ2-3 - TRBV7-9 TGTGCCAGCAGCTTCACTCTCCCCACAGATACGCAGTATTTT CASSFTLPTDTQYF
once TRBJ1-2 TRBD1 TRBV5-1 TGCGCCAGCAGCTTCGGGACAGGGGGTGGCTACACCTTC CASSFGTGGGYTF
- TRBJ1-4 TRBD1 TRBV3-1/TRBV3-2 TGTGCCAGCAGCCCCCGGACAGGGGTTGGCGGAACTAATGAAAAACTGTTTTTT CASSPRTGVGGTNEKLFF
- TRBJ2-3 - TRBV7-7 TGTGCCAGCAGCACCACAGGGACAGATACGCAGTATTTT CASSTTGTDTQYF
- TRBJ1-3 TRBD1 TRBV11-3 TGTGCCAGCAGCCCAGGGGGGCTTGGAGGAAACACCATATATTTT CASSPGGLGGNTIYF
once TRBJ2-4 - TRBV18 TGTGCCAGCTCACCAGGTAGTCCGCTAGCCAAAAACATTCAGTACTTC CASSPGSPLAKNIQYF